The 21 T cell receptor beta chains below come from one sample, sequenced in a study of tumor-infiltrating lymphocytes in glioblastoma multiforme. TCRB libraries came from RNA via three nested multiplex PCR rounds. TCRdb analysed the multiplex PCR reads with MiXCR anew, one entry per CDR3 protein. The sample records about 9,600 distinct CDR3 sequences, 67% being singletons. Sequencing used brain tumor tissue. The receptors come from a male donor with glioblastoma.

Worth noting for this clonotype: Here the CDR3 omits its conserved ending phenylalanine or tryptophan, so a read error is the likely source. V gene TRBV29-1 combines with J gene TRBJ2-1; weak D call: TRBD2 (6 bases). Germline CDR1 and CDR2: SQVTM and ANQGSEA. The CDR3 has 14 amino acids. The CDR3 loop is CSVGGRHGGNEQFV. The CDR3 nucleotides are TGCAGTGTTGGAGGGCGGCATGGGGGCAATGAGCAGTTCGTC.

This clonotype is classed as large. The V and J genes are TRBV20-1 and TRBJ2-7; D gene unclear. The CDR3 is made up of 14 amino acids. Per the germline V gene, CDR1 is DFQATT and CDR2 is SNEGSKA (reference sequence). The V and J ends lost 4 bases and 0 bases respectively, with 13 bases between them. In DNA, the CDR3 is TGCAGTGCTACTCCGGGTAGTATCTCCTACGAGCAGTACTTC. Protein: CSATPGSISYEQYF.

V gene TRBV11-2 combines with J gene TRBJ1-1; D gene ambiguous. This CDR3 has 13 amino acids. V lost 7 bases and J lost 3, with 12 bases in between. CDR1 is SGHAT, CDR2 FQNNGV, per germline. The CDR3 here is CASKDQTDTEAFF. The CDR3, as DNA: TGTGCCAGCAAAGATCAAACAGACACTGAAGCTTTCTTT. Drawing the rest from reference TRBV11-2 and TRBJ1-1, the complete variable domain is EAGVAQSPRYKIIEKRQSVAFWCNPISGHATLYWYQQILGQGPKLLIQFQNNGVVDDSQLPKDRFSAERLKGVDSTLKIQPAKLEDSAVYLCASKDQTDTEAFFGQGTRLTVV.

A remark on this clonotype: A much larger clone lies a single base off, so this may be a read error. The chain is built from TRBV9 and TRBJ1-5, with 9 bases aligning to TRBD1. The CDR3 consists of 15 residues. Trimming removed 7 bases from V and 5 bases from J; junction bases left unmatched: 10. Germline lookup yields CDR1 SGDLS and CDR2 YYNGEE. The CDR3 coding sequence is TGTGCCAGCTCTCCCGGACAGGGGAAAGATCAGCCCCAGCATTTT. Translation: CASSPGQGKDQPQHF.

This clonotype was found many times. Given a much more abundant clone one base away, this may be a read error. The rearrangement uses TRBV6-2 or TRBV6-3 and TRBJ1-2; D remains ambiguous. CDR3 length: 13 amino acids. Germline V gives CDR1 MNHEY, CDR2 SVGEGT. The DNA of the CDR3 is TGTGCCAGCAGACGCGACCCGGCAAGCGGCTACGCCTTC. Amino acid sequence: CASRRDPASGYAF.

The V and J genes are TRBV11-2 and TRBJ2-3; perhaps TRBD2 as D (5 bases). The CDR3 covers 11 residues. The germline CDR1 and CDR2 sequences are SGHAT and FQNNGV. V was pared by 6 bases and J by 5 bases, with 6 bases between. The CDR3 DNA reads TGTGCCAGCAGGGCGGGAGATACGCAGTATTTT. Its protein product is CASRAGDTQYF.

This clonotype was detected only a few times. This chain joins TRBV10-2 and TRBJ1-1; D is unresolved. CDR3 size: 11 residues. Germline V gene data show CDR1 as WSHSY and CDR2 as SAAADI. V lost 8 bases to trimming and J lost 1 base, with 5 bases between them. DNA of the CDR3: TGCGCCAGCGCGGAGAACACTGAAGCTTTCTTT. Translation: CASAENTEAFF.

Comment on this clonotype: Mismatch with germline at one junction end may stem from a read error. The rearrangement links TRBV11-3 to TRBJ2-2; no reliable D call. In germline, CDR1 is SGHNT, CDR2 YENEEA. This CDR3 has 13 residues. The CDR3, as DNA: TGTGCCAGTAGCTTCGGACCCCGCCGGGAGCTGTTTTTT. This encodes CASSFGPRRELFF.

This clonotype was seen a handful of times. This could be a read error, since a much larger clone is one nucleotide away. Because the CDR3 is missing its conserved closing phenylalanine or tryptophan, this is likely a read error. The chain combines TRBV20-1 with TRBJ1-3; the match to TRBD1 covers 8 bases. V lost 4 bases and J lost 2; bases outside the gene matches: 1. The V gene's germline CDR1 is DFQATT and CDR2 SNEGSKA (reference sequence). The CDR3 is 13 residues long. The CDR3 is CSATQGAGNTIYL. CDR3 nucleotides: TGCAGTGCTACACAGGGGGCTGGAAACACCATATATCTT.

The chain employs TRBV29-1 and TRBJ2-7; D perhaps matches TRBD2 (6 bases). The CDR3 is 13 amino acids. Germline CDR1 is SQVTM and CDR2 is ANQGSEA. CDR3 region: CSVQPSDSYEQYV. The DNA for the CDR3 is TGCAGCGTCCAACCTAGCGACTCCTACGAGCAATACGTC.

The genes are TRBV5-6 and TRBJ2-2; 9 nucleotides match TRBD1. After removal of 5 bases from V and 5 bases from J, the junction contained 7 bases not matched to a gene. Germline V gene data show CDR1 as SGHDT and CDR2 as YYEEEE. The CDR3 is 15 amino acids. Here the CDR3 reads CASSHRDRATGELFF. The CDR3 bases are TGTGCCAGCAGTCACCGGGACAGGGCTACCGGGGAGCTGTTTTTT.

Here the CDR3 DNA reads TGCGCCAGCAAACAGGCCTCTGGGGCCAACGTCCTGACTTTC. Translation gives CASKQASGANVLTF. The chain links TRBV5-1 to TRBJ2-6; D may be TRBD1 (5 bases). CDR1 and CDR2 (germline): SGHRS, YFSETQ. This CDR3 is 14 amino acids long. Deletions cut 6 bases from V and 0 bases from J, with 7 bases between.

Regarding this clonotype: The junction shows a germline mismatch at one end, possibly a read error. The V gene is TRBV12-3 or TRBV12-4, the J gene TRBJ1-3; 7 bases agree with TRBD1. This CDR3 contains 15 residues. CDR3 in amino acids: CASGHRGTSGNTIYF. The CDR3 nucleotides are TGCGCCAGCGGACACAGGGGAACCTCTGGAAACACCATATATTTT.

By share of the sample, this clonotype is medium-sized. The chain uses TRBV6-5 and TRBJ1-1; the D gene is possibly TRBD1 (5 bases). This CDR3 contains 13 residues. With 6 bases removed from V and 6 bases from J, the gap between germline ends came to 14 bases. The germline gives CDR1 MNHEY, CDR2 SVGAGI. In nucleotides, the CDR3 is TGTGCCAGCAGAAGACAGTCGTGGGCTGAAGCTTTCTTT. Translated, it gives CASRRQSWAEAFF.

The V gene is TRBV11-2, the J gene TRBJ2-5; D is possibly TRBD1 or TRBD2 (7 bases each). Germline-derived CDR1 and CDR2 are SGHAT and FQNNGV. Trimming cost V 5 bases and J 5 bases, with 15 bases left between them. The CDR3 totals 14 residues. As DNA, the CDR3 is TGTGCCAGCAGCCAGGGGGGGTCCCCGGAGACCCAGTACTTC. Translating gives CASSQGGSPETQYF.

This clonotype rates as large. The gene calls are TRBV29-1 and TRBJ2-5, with a tentative D call TRBD1 (6 bases). Trimming left V 5 bases short and J 1 base short, with 17 bases between. Germline assignment: CDR1 SQVTM and CDR2 ANQGSEA. This CDR3 spans 15 amino acids. This CDR3 reads CSVQKDSIIQETQYF. DNA of the CDR3: TGCAGCGTTCAAAAGGACAGCATAATCCAAGAGACCCAGTACTTC.

The gene calls are TRBV11-2 and TRBJ1-5, with a possible D match to TRBD1 (6 bases). The germline CDR1 and CDR2 sequences are SGHAT and FQNNGV. Trimming cost V 4 bases and J 12 bases, with 16 bases left between them. The length of the CDR3 is 13 residues. The CDR3 here is CASSSLVDSSQHF. CDR3 DNA: TGTGCCAGCAGCTCACTGGTGGACAGTAGCCAGCATTTT. The full variable domain, its missing parts supplied by reference TRBV11-2 and TRBJ1-5, is EAGVAQSPRYKIIEKRQSVAFWCNPISGHATLYWYQQILGQGPKLLIQFQNNGVVDDSQLPKDRFSAERLKGVDSTLKIQPAKLEDSAVYLCASSSLVDSSQHFGDGTRLSIL.

Comments on this clonotype: A much larger clone differs by one base, so this may be a read error. The V and J genes are TRBV6-1 and TRBJ2-6; 9 bases line up with TRBD1. CDR1 is MNHNS, CDR2 SASEGT, per germline. V trimming: 8 bases; J trimming: 3 bases; junction bases outside the gene matches: 26. The CDR3 runs 22 residues. The CDR3, as DNA: TGTGCCAGCGGTGTCCCCACAAGTACCGGGACAGGGAGTTACTTTGGGGCCAACGTCCTGACTTTC. The encoded protein is CASGVPTSTGTGSYFGANVLTF.

This clonotype has only a few counts. The chain couples TRBV12-3 or TRBV12-4 to TRBJ1-5; 7 positions agree with TRBD1. This CDR3 has 13 residues. The CDR3 region has the DNA TGTGCGAACAGTGCGACAGGGATGGTGCCCCAGCATTTT. It translates to CANSATGMVPQHF.

On this clonotype: Its ends do not fully match the called genes, so a read error is possible. The rearrangement links TRBV20-1 to TRBJ1-1; a weak D match, TRBD1 (6 bases). In germline, CDR1 is DFQATT, CDR2 SNEGSKA (reference sequence). This CDR3 has 13 residues. The CDR3 here is CSAIWDGGAEVFF. In DNA form, the CDR3 reads TGCAGTGCTATTTGGGACGGGGGGGCTGAAGTTTTCTTT.

Turning to this clonotype: Mismatch with germline at one junction end may stem from a read error. The chain combines TRBV11-2 with TRBJ2-2, with 7 positions matching TRBD2. Per the germline V gene, CDR1 is SGHAT and CDR2 is FQNNGV. The CDR3 extends over 14 amino acids. CDR3 residues: CASNHGLDTGELFF. CDR3 sequence (DNA): TGTGCCAGCAACCACGGACTAGACACAGGGGAGCTGTTTTTT. Variable domain in full (rest from reference TRBV11-2 and TRBJ2-2): EAGVAQSPRYKIIEKRQSVAFWCNPISGHATLYWYQQILGQGPKLLIQFQNNGVVDDSQLPKDRFSAERLKGVDSTLKIQPAKLEDSAVYLCASNHGLDTGELFFGEGSRLTVL.